Here is one T cell receptor (beta chain) with its context. Trimming pared 6 bases from V and 2 bases from J, leaving 10 bases between. The CDR3 sequence is 14 residues long. Germline V lookup: CDR1 SGHTA, CDR2 FQGNSA. In the original processing: Reference gene primer amplification gave nucleated cell count estimates. Sequencing used immunoSEQ multiplex PCR; TCRdb keeps in-frame clones, though not all of them. V, J and clone size derive from that table, while D and trimming were established from the DNA sequence. Of 65,000 to 70,000 clones listed, 87% are singletons. The source of the sample is a study of blood T cell repertoires in COVID-19. The overall study: Samples taken during acute and convalescent COVID-19 were collected in the United States, Italy and Spain. PBMCs, B-cell-depleted T cells, or T cells were the source of the cDNA or gDNA that made up the material.

The rearrangement joins TRBV7-2 to TRBJ2-2; D is possibly TRBD2 (6 bases). Sample: peripheral blood. The sequence came from a man aged 50-59 years with active COVID-19. The CDR3 DNA is TGTGCCAGCAGGCCCGGGACTAACACCGGGGAGCTGTTTTTT. Its protein is CASRPGTNTGELFF.